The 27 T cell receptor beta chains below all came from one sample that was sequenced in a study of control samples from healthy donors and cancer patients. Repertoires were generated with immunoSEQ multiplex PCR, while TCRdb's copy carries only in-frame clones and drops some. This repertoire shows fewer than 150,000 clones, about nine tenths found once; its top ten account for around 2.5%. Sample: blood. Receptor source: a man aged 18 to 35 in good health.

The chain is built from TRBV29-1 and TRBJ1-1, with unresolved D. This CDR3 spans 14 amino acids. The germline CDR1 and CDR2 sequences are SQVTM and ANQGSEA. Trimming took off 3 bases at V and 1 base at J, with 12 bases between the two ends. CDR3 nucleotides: TGCAGCGTTGAGGCGGTTCTTTCGAACACTGAAGCTTTCTTT. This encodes CSVEAVLSNTEAFF.

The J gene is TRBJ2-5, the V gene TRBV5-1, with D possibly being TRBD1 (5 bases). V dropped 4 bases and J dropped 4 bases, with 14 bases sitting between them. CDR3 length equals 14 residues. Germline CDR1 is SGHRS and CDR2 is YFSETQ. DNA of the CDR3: TGCGCCAGCAGCCCCGTTGTTGGGGCAGAGACCCAGTACTTC. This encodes CASSPVVGAETQYF.

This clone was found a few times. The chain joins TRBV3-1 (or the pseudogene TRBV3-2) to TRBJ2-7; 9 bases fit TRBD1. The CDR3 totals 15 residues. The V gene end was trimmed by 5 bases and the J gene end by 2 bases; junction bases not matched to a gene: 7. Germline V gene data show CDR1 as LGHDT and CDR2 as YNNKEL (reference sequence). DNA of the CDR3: TGTGCCAGCAGCTATCGTACAGGGGGCACCTACGAGCAGTACGTC. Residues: CASSYRTGGTYEQYV.

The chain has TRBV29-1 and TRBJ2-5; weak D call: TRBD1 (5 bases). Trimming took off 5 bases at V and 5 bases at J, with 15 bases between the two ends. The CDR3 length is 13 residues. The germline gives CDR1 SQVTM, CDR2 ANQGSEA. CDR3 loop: CSVRDSLRETQYF. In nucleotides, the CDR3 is TGCAGCGTTCGCGACAGTTTGAGGGAGACCCAGTACTTC.

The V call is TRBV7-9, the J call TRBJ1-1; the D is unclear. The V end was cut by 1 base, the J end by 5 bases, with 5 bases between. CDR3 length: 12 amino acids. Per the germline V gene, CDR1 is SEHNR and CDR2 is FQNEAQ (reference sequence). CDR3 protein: CASSLGLTEAFF. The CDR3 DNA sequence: TGTGCCAGCAGCTTAGGATTAACTGAAGCTTTCTTT.

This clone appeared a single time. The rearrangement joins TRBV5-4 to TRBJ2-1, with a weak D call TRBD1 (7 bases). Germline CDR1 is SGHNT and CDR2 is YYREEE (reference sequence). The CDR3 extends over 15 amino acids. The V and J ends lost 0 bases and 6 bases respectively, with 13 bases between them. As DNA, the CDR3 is TGTGCCAGCAGCTTGGTCTCAGGGGGAGGCAATGAGCAGTTCTTC. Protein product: CASSLVSGGGNEQFF.

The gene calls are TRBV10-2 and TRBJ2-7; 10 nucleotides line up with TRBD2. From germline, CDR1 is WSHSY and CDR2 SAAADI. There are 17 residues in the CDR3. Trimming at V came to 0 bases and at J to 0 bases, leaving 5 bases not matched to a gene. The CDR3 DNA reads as TGCGCCAGCAGTGAGTCACTAGCGGGACGGAGCTCCTACGAGCAGTACTTC. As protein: CASSESLAGRSSYEQYF.

This CDR3 is CASSEDRRDEQFF. CDR3 DNA sequence: TGCGCCAGCAGTGAGGACAGAAGGGATGAGCAGTTCTTC. The chain is built from TRBV10-1 and TRBJ2-1; D might be TRBD1 (5 bases). In germline, CDR1 is WNHNN, CDR2 SYGVQD (reference sequence). The CDR3 extends over 13 amino acids. Deletions cut 2 bases from V and 8 bases from J, with 10 bases between.

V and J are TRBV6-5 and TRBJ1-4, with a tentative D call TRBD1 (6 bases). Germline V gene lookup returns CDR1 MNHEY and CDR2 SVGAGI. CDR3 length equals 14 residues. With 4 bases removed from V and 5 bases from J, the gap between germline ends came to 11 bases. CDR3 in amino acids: CASSSDRLNEKLFF. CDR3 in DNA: TGTGCCAGCAGTTCTGACAGGCTGAATGAAAAACTGTTTTTT.

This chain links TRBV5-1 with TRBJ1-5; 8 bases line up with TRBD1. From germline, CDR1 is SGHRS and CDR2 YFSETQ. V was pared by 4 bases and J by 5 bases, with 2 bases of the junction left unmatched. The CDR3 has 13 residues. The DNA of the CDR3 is TGCGCCAGCAGCCAACAGGGGGATCAGCCCCAGCATTTT. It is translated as CASSQQGDQPQHF.

In DNA form, the CDR3 reads TGTGCCAGCAGCGTAGAGGTGGAAATTGGAAACACCATATATTTT. It codes for CASSVEVEIGNTIYF. The J gene is TRBJ1-3, the V gene TRBV9; D not certain. The CDR3 extends over 15 amino acids. The ends were cut back, 0 bases at V and 3 bases at J, with 10 bases in the middle. The germline gives CDR1 SGDLS, CDR2 YYNGEE.

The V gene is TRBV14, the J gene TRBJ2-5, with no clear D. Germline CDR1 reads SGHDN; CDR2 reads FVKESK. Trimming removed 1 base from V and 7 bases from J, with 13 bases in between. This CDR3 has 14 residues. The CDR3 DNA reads TGTGCCAGCAGCCAAGGTGTCGTCCGGTGGACCCAGTACTTC. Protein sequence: CASSQGVVRWTQYF.

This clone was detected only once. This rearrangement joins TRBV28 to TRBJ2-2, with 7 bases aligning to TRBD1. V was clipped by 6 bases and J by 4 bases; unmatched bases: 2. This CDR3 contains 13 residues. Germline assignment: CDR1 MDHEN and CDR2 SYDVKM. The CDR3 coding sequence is TGTGCCAGCAGCAGGACAGGCACCGGGGAGCTGTTTTTT. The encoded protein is CASSRTGTGELFF.

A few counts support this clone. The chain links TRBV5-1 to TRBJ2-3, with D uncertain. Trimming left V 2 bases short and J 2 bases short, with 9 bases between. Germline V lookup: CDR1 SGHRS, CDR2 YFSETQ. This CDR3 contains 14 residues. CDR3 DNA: TGCGCCAGCAGCTTAGAGCAGATCACAGATACGCAGTATTTT. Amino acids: CASSLEQITDTQYF.

CDR3 residues: CASSIPTGGYQPQHF. CDR3 DNA: TGTGCCAGTAGTATACCGACAGGGGGCTATCAGCCCCAGCATTTT. This chain links TRBV19 with TRBJ1-5, with 10 bases fitting TRBD1. The length of the CDR3 is 15 residues. Germline V gives CDR1 LNHDA, CDR2 SQIVND (reference sequence). Unmatched junction bases numbered 3, after V lost 2 bases and J lost 5 bases.

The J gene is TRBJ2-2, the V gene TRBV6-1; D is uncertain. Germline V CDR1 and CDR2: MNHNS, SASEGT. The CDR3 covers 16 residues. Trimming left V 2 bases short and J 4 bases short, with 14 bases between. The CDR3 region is CASSEWAGEGTGELFF. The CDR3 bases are TGTGCCAGCAGTGAATGGGCAGGAGAAGGCACCGGGGAGCTGTTTTTT.

This chain's CDR3 is CSALTQMNTEAFF. As DNA, the CDR3 is TGCAGCGCATTGACCCAAATGAACACTGAAGCTTTCTTT. This rearrangement joins TRBV29-1 to TRBJ1-1; D gene uncertain. The CDR3 runs 13 residues. Germline V gene sequence: CDR1 SQVTM, CDR2 ANQGSEA. Deletions cut 7 bases from V and 0 bases from J, with 12 bases between.

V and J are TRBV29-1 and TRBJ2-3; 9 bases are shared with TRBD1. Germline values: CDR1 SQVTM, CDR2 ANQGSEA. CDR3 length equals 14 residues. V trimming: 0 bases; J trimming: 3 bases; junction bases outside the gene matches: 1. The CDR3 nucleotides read TGCAGCGTTGAAGAGACAGGGGGAACAGATACGCAGTATTTT. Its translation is CSVEETGGTDTQYF.

CDR3 sequence (DNA): TGTGCCAGCAGTTTGGGGAGCGGGGGGACCTACGAGCAGTACTTC. Protein sequence: CASSLGSGGTYEQYF. The chain carries TRBV27 and TRBJ2-7; 9 bases agree with TRBD2. CDR3 length: 15 residues. Trimming cost V 3 bases and J 2 bases; bases outside gene matches: 5. Germline V lookup: CDR1 MNHEY, CDR2 SMNVEV (reference sequence).

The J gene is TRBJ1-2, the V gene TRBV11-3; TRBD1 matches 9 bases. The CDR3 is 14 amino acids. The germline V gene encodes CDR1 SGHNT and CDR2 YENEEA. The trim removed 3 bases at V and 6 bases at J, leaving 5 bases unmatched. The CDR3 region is CASSFPGQGNGYTF. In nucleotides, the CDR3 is TGTGCCAGCAGCTTCCCCGGACAGGGGAATGGCTACACCTTC.

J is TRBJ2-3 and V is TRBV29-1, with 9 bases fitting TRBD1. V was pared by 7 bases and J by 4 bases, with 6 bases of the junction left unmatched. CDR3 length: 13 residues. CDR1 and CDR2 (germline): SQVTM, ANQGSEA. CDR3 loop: CSEWTGDADTQYF. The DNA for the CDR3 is TGCAGCGAATGGACAGGGGACGCAGATACGCAGTATTTT.

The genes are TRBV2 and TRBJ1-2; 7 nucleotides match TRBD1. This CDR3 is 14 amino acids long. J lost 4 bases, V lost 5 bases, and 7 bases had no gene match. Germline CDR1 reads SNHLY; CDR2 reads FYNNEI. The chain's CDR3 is CASSPGTVIYGYTF. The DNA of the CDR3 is TGTGCCAGCAGTCCCGGGACAGTCATCTATGGCTACACCTTC.

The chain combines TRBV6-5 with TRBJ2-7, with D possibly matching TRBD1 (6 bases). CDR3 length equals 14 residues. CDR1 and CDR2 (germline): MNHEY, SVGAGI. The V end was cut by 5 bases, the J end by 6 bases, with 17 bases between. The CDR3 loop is CASSPFRGQSEQYF. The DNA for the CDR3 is TGTGCCAGCAGTCCCTTCAGGGGTCAGTCCGAGCAGTACTTC.

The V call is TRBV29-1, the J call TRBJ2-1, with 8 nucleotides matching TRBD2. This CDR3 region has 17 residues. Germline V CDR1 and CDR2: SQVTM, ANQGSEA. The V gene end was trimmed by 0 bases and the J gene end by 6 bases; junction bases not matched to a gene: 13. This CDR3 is CSVEDRRLGGRSNEQFF. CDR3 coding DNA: TGCAGCGTTGAAGATAGACGTCTTGGCGGGAGGAGCAATGAGCAGTTCTTC.

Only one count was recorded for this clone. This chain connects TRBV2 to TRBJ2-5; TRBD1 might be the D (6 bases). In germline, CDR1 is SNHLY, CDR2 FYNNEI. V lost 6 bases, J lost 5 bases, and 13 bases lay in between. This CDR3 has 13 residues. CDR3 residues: CASRAGTRETQYF. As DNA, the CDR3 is TGTGCCAGCAGGGCCGGGACACGCGAGACCCAGTACTTC.

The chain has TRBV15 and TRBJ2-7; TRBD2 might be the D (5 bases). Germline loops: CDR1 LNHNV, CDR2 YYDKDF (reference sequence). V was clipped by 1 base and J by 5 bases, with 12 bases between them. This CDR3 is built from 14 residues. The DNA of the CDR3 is TGTGCCACCAGCAGAGGTAGCGCTCGCAACGAGCAGTACTTC. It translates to CATSRGSARNEQYF. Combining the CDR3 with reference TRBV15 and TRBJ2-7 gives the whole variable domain DAMVIQNPRYQVTQFGKPVTLSCSQTLNHNVMYWYQQKSSQAPKLLFHYYDKDFNNEADTPDNFQSRRPNTSFCFLDIRSPGLGDTAMYLCATSRGSARNEQYFGPGTRLTVT.

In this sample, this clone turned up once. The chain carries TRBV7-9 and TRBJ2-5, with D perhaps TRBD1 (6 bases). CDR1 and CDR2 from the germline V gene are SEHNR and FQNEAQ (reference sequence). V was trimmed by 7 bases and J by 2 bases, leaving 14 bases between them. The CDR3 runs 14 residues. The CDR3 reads CASIPTGLQETQYF. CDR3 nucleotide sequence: TGTGCCAGCATCCCGACAGGATTACAAGAGACCCAGTACTTC.